The 2 T cell receptor beta chains presented below share a single source sample, sequenced in a study of blood T cell repertoires in COVID-19. This table comes from immunoSEQ multiplex PCR, and its TCRdb copy is limited to in-frame clones, with some not included. The data contain approximately 140,000 clones, 65% to 85% of them singletons. The sequenced sample was peripheral blood. These receptors were taken from a man in his fifties or sixties with active or convalescent COVID-19.

This clone was seen more than once but under ten times. The chain couples TRBV5-4 to TRBJ2-4; TRBD2 matches at 7 bases. This CDR3 is 19 amino acids long. V trimming: 3 bases; J trimming: 1 base; junction bases outside the gene matches: 16. Per germline, CDR1 SGHNT and CDR2 YYREEE (reference sequence). The CDR3: CASSSLFSTSLGAKNIQYF. In DNA form, the CDR3 reads TGTGCCAGCAGCTCCCTCTTTTCGACTAGCCTTGGGGCCAAAAACATTCAGTACTTC.

The chain uses TRBV24-1 and TRBJ2-1, with D perhaps matching TRBD2 (6 bases). The CDR3 covers 18 residues. Trimming took off 3 bases at V and 2 bases at J, with 19 bases between the two ends. Germline V gene sequence: CDR1 KGHDR, CDR2 SFDVKD. CDR3 in DNA: TGTGCCACCAGTGATATGCGAGGAGGGAGGATCCCCTACAATGAGCAGTTCTTC. It codes for CATSDMRGGRIPYNEQFF.